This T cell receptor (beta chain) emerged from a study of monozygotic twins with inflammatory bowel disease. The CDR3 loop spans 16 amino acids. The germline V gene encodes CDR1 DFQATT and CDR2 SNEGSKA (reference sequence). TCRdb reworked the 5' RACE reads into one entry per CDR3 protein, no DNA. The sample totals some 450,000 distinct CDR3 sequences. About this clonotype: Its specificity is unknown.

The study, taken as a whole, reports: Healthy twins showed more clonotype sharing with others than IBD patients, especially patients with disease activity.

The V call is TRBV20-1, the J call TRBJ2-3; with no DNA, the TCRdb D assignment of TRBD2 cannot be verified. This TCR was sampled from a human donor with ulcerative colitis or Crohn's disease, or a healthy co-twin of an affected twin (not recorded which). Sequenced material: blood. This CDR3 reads CSAPPFNGGGGDTQYF.